This T cell receptor beta chain was sequenced in a study of CD8+ T cells in alopecia areata. General study findings and limits: Administration of tofacitinib significantly diminished scalp clonality and expanded CD8+ clones within the top 100. Compared with mice, patients displayed less clear TCR sharing, possibly for HLA-related reasons.

As to this clone: Its specificity is unknown.

RNA was isolated and reverse transcribed to cDNA, the sequencing template. The table came from immunoSEQ multiplex PCR; TCRdb's copy has only in-frame clones and leaves some out. The data hold 93,000 or so clones, with around 84% observed a single time. The treatment is: oral pan-JAK inhibitor, 5-10 mg twice daily. The receptor was isolated from a human donor with alopecia areata. The sample consisted of CD8+ T cells sorted from blood, taken at roughly week 30, from a patient treated with tofacitinib.

The CDR3 DNA is TGTGCCAGCAGCTTGGGGACAGACACTGAAGCTTTCTTT. Translating it yields CASSLGTDTEAFF. The rearrangement uses TRBV5-6 and TRBJ1-1; the D gene is possibly TRBD1 (6 bases). The length of the CDR3 is 13 residues. Germline V gene sequence: CDR1 SGHDT, CDR2 YYEEEE. Between the trimmed V and J ends, which lost 0 bases and 3 bases, there was a span of 6 bases.